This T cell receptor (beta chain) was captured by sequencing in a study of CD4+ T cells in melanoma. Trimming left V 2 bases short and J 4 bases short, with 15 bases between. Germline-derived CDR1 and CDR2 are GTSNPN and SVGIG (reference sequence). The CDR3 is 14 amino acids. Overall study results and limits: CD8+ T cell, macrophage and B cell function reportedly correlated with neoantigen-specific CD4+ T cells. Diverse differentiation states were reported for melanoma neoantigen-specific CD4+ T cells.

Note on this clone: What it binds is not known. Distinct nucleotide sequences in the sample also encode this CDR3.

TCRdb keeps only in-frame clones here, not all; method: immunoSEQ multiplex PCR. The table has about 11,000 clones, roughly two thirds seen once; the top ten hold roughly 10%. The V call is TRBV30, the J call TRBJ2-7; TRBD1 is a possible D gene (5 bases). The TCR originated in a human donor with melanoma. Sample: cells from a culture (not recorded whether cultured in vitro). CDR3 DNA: TGTGCCTGGAGTCGGCTAGGGGCCCGGTACGAGCAGTACTTC. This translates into CAWSRLGARYEQYF.